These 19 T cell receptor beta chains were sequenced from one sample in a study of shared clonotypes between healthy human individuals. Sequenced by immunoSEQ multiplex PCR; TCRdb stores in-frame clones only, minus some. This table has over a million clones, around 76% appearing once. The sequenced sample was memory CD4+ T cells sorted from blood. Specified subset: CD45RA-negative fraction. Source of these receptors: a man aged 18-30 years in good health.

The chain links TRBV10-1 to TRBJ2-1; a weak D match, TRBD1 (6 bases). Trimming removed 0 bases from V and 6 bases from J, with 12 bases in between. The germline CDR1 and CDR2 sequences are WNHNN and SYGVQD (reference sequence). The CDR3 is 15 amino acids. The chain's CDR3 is CASSESWGRGNEQFF. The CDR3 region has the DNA TGCGCCAGCAGTGAGTCCTGGGGGCGCGGCAATGAGCAGTTCTTC.

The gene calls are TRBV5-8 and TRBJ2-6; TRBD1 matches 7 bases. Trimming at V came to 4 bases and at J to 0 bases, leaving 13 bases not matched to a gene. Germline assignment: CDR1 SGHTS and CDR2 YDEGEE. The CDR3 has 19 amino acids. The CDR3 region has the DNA TGTGCCAGCAGCCCGACCGGGACAGCCATATACTCTGGGGCCAACGTCCTGACTTTC. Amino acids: CASSPTGTAIYSGANVLTF.

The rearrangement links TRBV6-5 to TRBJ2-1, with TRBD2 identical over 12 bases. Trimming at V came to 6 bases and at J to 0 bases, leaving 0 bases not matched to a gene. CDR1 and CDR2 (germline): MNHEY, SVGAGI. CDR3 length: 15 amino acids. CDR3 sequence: CASRTSGSSYNEQFF. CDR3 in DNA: TGTGCCAGCAGGACTAGCGGGAGCTCCTACAATGAGCAGTTCTTC.

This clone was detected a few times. The CDR3 nucleotides read TGTGCCACCCGGACACCTAATGAAAAACTGTTTTTT. Amino acid sequence: CATRTPNEKLFF. The chain is built from TRBV6-6 and TRBJ1-4, with D possibly matching TRBD1 (5 bases). Germline values: CDR1 MNHNY, CDR2 SVGAGI (reference sequence). The V end lost 10 bases, the J end lost 3 bases, and 9 bases lay between the germline ends. This CDR3 contains 12 residues.

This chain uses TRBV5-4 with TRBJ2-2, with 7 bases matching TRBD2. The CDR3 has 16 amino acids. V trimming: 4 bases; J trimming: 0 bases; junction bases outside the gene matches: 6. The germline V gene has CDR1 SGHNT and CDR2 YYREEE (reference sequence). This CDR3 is CASSPPGLTNTGELFF. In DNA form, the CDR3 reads TGTGCCAGCAGCCCCCCGGGACTAACGAACACCGGGGAGCTGTTTTTT.

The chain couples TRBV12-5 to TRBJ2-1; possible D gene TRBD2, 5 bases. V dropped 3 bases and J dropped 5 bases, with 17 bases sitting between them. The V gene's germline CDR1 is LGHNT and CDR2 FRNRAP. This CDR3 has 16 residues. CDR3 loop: CASGFRLAGLNNEQFF. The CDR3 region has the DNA TGTGCTAGTGGTTTCCGTCTAGCTGGCTTGAACAATGAGCAGTTCTTC.

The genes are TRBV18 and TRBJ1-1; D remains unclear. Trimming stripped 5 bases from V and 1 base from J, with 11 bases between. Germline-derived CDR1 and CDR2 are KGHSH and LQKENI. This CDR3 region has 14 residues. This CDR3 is CASSGRSRNTEAFF. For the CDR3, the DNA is TGTGCCAGCTCAGGGAGGAGTAGGAACACTGAAGCTTTCTTT.

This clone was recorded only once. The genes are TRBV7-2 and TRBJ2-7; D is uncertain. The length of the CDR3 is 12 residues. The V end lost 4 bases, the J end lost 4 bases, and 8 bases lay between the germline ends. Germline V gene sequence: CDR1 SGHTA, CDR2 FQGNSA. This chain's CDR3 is CASSSTNYEQYF. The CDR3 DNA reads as TGTGCCAGCAGCTCTACGAATTACGAGCAGTACTTC. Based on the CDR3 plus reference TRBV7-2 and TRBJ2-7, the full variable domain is GAGVSQSPSNKVTEKGKDVELRCDPISGHTALYWYRQSLGQGLEFLIYFQGNSAPDKSGLPSDRFSAERTGGSVSTLTIQRTQQEDSAVYLCASSSTNYEQYFGPGTRLTVT.

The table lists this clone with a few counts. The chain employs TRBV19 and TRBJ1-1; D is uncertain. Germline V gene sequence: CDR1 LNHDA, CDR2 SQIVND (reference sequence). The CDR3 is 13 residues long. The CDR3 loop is CATRWLMNTEAFF. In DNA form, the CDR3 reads TGTGCAACAAGGTGGCTCATGAACACTGAAGCTTTCTTT.

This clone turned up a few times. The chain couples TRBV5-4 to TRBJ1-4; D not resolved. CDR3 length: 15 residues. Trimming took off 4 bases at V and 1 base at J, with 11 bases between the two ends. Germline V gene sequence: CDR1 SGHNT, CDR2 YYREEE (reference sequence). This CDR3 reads CASSAEGGTNEKLFF. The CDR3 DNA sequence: TGTGCCAGCAGCGCGGAAGGAGGAACTAATGAAAAACTGTTTTTT.

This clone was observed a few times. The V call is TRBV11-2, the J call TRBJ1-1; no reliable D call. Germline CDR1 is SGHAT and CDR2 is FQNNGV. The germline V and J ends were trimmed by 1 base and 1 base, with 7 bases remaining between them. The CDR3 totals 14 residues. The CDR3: CASSLVQQNTEAFF. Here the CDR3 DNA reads TGTGCCAGCAGCTTAGTACAGCAGAACACTGAAGCTTTCTTT. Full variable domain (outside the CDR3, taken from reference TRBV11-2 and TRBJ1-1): EAGVAQSPRYKIIEKRQSVAFWCNPISGHATLYWYQQILGQGPKLLIQFQNNGVVDDSQLPKDRFSAERLKGVDSTLKIQPAKLEDSAVYLCASSLVQQNTEAFFGQGTRLTVV.

The CDR3 sequence: CASSLDRRNTEAFF. CDR3 nucleotide sequence: TGTGCCAGCAGCTTAGACAGAAGGAACACTGAAGCTTTCTTT. The rearrangement uses TRBV7-8 and TRBJ1-1; D is unclear. V was cut by 1 base and J by 1 base, with 7 bases left in between. Germline values: CDR1 SGHVS, CDR2 FQNEAQ. This CDR3 is 14 amino acids long.

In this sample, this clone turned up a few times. CDR3 in DNA: TGTGCAAGTCGCTTAGCGTATTACACCGGGGAGCTGTTTTTT. Protein sequence: CASRLAYYTGELFF. The gene calls are TRBV12-2 and TRBJ2-2; TRBD2 was called by the table and not checked on the DNA. TRBV12-2 is annotated as a pseudogene. CDR3 size: 14 residues.

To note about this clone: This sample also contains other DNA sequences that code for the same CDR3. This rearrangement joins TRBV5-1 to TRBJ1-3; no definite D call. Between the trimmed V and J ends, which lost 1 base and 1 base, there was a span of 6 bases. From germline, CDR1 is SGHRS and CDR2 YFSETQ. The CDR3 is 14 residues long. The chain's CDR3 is CASSLRGSGNTIYF. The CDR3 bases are TGCGCCAGCAGCTTGCGAGGATCTGGAAACACCATATATTTT.

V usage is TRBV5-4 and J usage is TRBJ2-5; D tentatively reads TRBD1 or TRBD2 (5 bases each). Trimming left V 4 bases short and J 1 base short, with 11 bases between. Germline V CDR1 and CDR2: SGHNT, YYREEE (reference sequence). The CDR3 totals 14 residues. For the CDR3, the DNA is TGTGCCAGCAGCCCAGGGACCACCCAAGAGACCCAGTACTTC. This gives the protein CASSPGTTQETQYF.

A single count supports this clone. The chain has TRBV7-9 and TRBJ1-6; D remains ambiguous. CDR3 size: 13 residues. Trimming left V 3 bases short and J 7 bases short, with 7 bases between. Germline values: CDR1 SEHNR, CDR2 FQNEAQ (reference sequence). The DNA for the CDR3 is TGTGCCAGCAGCTTTGAGTCGAATTCACCCCTCCACTTT. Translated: CASSFESNSPLHF.

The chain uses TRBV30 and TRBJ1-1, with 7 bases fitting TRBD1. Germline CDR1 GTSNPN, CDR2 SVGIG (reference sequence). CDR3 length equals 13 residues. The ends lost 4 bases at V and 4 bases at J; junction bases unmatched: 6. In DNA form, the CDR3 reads TGTGCCTGGACCAGGGGGTGGGGCACTGAAGCTTTCTTT. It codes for CAWTRGWGTEAFF.

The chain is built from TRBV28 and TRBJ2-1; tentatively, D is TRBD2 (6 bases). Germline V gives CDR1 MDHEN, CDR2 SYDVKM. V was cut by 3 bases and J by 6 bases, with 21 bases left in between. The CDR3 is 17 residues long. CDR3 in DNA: TGTGCCAGCAGTTTCCTAGGAGCGAAGGGAGGAGGCAATGAGCAGTTCTTC. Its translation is CASSFLGAKGGGNEQFF.

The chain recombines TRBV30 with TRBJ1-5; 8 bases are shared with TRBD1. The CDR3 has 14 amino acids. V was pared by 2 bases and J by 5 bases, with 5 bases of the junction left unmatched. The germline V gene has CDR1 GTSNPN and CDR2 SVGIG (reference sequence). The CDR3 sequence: CAWSKRQGYQPQHF. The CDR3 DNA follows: TGTGCCTGGAGTAAAAGACAGGGGTATCAGCCCCAGCATTTT.